This passage covers 15 T cell receptor beta chains from one sample sequenced in a study of T cell changes during pregnancy in multiple sclerosis. Method: immunoSEQ multiplex PCR; TCRdb's copy keeps in-frame clones and lacks some. The data hold about 100,000 clones, with about 90% observed a single time. Here the sequenced sample was peripheral blood, taken after pregnancy. All receptors come from a female donor with multiple sclerosis, enrolled in a pregnancy study.

The CDR3 loop is CASSEGTESGANVLTF. The DNA for the CDR3 is TGTGCCAGCAGTGAGGGGACAGAGTCTGGGGCCAACGTCCTGACTTTC. The gene calls are TRBV25-1 and TRBJ2-6; the match to TRBD1 covers 7 bases. V was pared by 3 bases and J by 1 base, with 3 bases of the junction left unmatched. The length of the CDR3 is 16 residues. CDR1 is MGHDK, CDR2 SYGVNS, per germline.

This chain joins TRBV29-1 and TRBJ1-1; the match to TRBD1 covers 7 bases. Germline CDR1 SQVTM, CDR2 ANQGSEA. The CDR3 has 12 residues. Unmatched junction bases numbered 2, after V lost 7 bases and J lost 0 bases. The CDR3 coding sequence is TGCAGCGCCGGACAGGTGAACACTGAAGCTTTCTTT. It specifies CSAGQVNTEAFF.

This sequence joins TRBV2 and TRBJ2-7; tentatively, D is TRBD1 (5 bases). Germline V lookup: CDR1 SNHLY, CDR2 FYNNEI. The CDR3 runs 11 residues. Trimming took 3 bases from V and 6 from J, leaving 6 bases between them. The CDR3 DNA reads as TGTGCCAGCAGTGAGACAGTCGAGCAGTACTTC. Amino acid sequence: CASSETVEQYF.

The chain couples TRBV11-2 to TRBJ1-2; TRBD1 agrees at 7 bases. CDR3 size: 13 residues. The V gene's germline CDR1 is SGHAT and CDR2 FQNNGV. V lost 5 bases and J lost 2; bases outside the gene matches: 2. CDR3 nucleotides: TGTGCCAGCAGCGCGGACAGGAACTATGGCTACACCTTC. Translating it yields CASSADRNYGYTF.

The chain carries TRBV11-3 and TRBJ2-7, with 8 bases that match TRBD2. J lost 4 bases, V lost 1 base, and 6 bases had no gene match. The CDR3 consists of 15 residues. Per the germline V gene, CDR1 is SGHNT and CDR2 is YENEEA. The CDR3 loop reads CASSLAGGTRYEQYF. DNA for the CDR3: TGTGCCAGCAGCTTAGCGGGAGGGACACGTTACGAGCAGTACTTC.

This chain joins TRBV7-9 and TRBJ1-2; the match to TRBD1 covers 7 bases. CDR1 is SEHNR, CDR2 FQNEAQ, per germline (reference sequence). The CDR3 is 16 amino acids. The V segment lost 4 bases and the J segment 4 bases; nucleotides outside the gene matches: 12. Here the CDR3 DNA reads TGTGCCAGCAGCTCGACCAGACAGGGCATCAGCTATGGCTACACCTTC. This codes for CASSSTRQGISYGYTF.

This chain connects TRBV11-2 to TRBJ2-7, with TRBD1 matching over 8 bases. This CDR3 is 14 amino acids long. After removal of 4 bases from V and 0 bases from J, the junction contained 2 bases not matched to a gene. Germline V gene sequence: CDR1 SGHAT, CDR2 FQNNGV. The DNA for the CDR3 is TGTGCCAGCAGCTCCACAGGGGGCTCCTACGAGCAGTACTTC. It translates to CASSSTGGSYEQYF.

The chain recombines TRBV10-3 with TRBJ2-2, with D tentatively TRBD1 (6 bases). Trimming left V 11 bases short and J 3 bases short, with 13 bases between. CDR1 and CDR2 from the germline V gene are ENHRY and SYGVKD. The length of the CDR3 is 13 residues. The CDR3 is CAAPNRDTGELFF. The CDR3 nucleotides are TGTGCCGCCCCGAACAGGGACACCGGGGAGCTGTTTTTT.

The genes are TRBV19 and TRBJ2-7, with D perhaps matching TRBD2 (5 bases). Germline lookup yields CDR1 LNHDA and CDR2 SQIVND (reference sequence). The CDR3 totals 16 residues. With 0 bases removed from V and 5 bases from J, the gap between germline ends came to 17 bases. The CDR3 DNA is TGTGCCAGTAGTATAGAGGGGAGTGGCCAGTTCAACGAGCAGTACTTC. The encoded protein is CASSIEGSGQFNEQYF.

The chain couples TRBV7-3 to TRBJ2-2; D gene uncertain. V dropped 2 bases and J dropped 6 bases, with 7 bases sitting between them. The CDR3 contains 13 residues. The germline V gene has CDR1 SGHTA and CDR2 FQGTGA. The chain's CDR3 is CASSLLAAGELFF. The DNA for the CDR3 is TGTGCCAGCAGCTTATTAGCCGCCGGGGAGCTGTTTTTT.

The J gene is TRBJ2-1, the V gene TRBV5-1, with D perhaps matching TRBD2 (6 bases). CDR3 length equals 15 residues. Germline V lookup: CDR1 SGHRS, CDR2 YFSETQ. V lost 4 bases and J lost 2, with 13 bases in between. CDR3 loop: CASSPGSTTYNEQFF. The CDR3 DNA reads TGCGCCAGCAGCCCCGGGAGCACGACCTACAATGAGCAGTTCTTC.

This clone was picked up one time. This chain uses TRBV5-1 with TRBJ2-3; possible D gene TRBD2, 5 bases. Germline V CDR1 and CDR2: SGHRS, YFSETQ. The CDR3 has 16 amino acids. Trimming took 3 bases from V and 4 from J, leaving 18 bases between them. CDR3 sequence: CASSSSTSLRADTQYF. The CDR3 DNA is TGCGCCAGCAGCTCCTCGACGTCGTTGCGGGCAGATACGCAGTATTTT.

The V and J genes are TRBV10-3 and TRBJ2-1; D may be TRBD2 (6 bases). Germline CDR1 ENHRY, CDR2 SYGVKD. The V end lost 4 bases, the J end lost 8 bases, and 6 bases lay between the germline ends. The CDR3 runs to 11 residues. The CDR3 DNA is TGTGCCATCAGTGGCGGGGATGAGCAGTTCTTC. Translating gives CAISGGDEQFF.

J is TRBJ2-1 and V is TRBV7-2, with D possibly being TRBD1 (6 bases). Germline lookup yields CDR1 SGHTA and CDR2 FQGNSA. The CDR3 contains 13 residues. Trimming cost V 4 bases and J 10 bases, with 14 bases left between them. The CDR3 spells CASSYKPQGEQFF. CDR3 coding DNA: TGTGCCAGCAGCTACAAGCCCCAGGGGGAGCAGTTCTTC.

This chain joins TRBV5-1 and TRBJ2-1; D gene unclear. In germline, CDR1 is SGHRS, CDR2 YFSETQ. The V gene lost 0 bases and the J gene lost 0 bases, with 10 bases spanning the gap. The CDR3 has 16 residues. CDR3: CASSLGHTGSYNEQFF. The CDR3 DNA follows: TGCGCCAGCAGCTTGGGACACACCGGCTCCTACAATGAGCAGTTCTTC.